Given below is one TCR beta chain in context. This clone has just one count. The specificity of this receptor is unknown. No per-base quality is available; no much larger clone lies one base away. This sample was included in a study of blood T cell repertoires in COVID-19 (dated by TCRdb to 2020 to 2022). About the full investigation: Samples covering the acute and convalescent phases of COVID-19 were provided by collaborators in the United States, Italy and Spain. Samples were obtained from the ongoing ImmuneRACE study (first 160 participants) and from approximately 1,200 subjects provided by 6 global collaborators. Where available, HLA class I and class II types were taken from metadata supplied by the sample provider and were not determined by assay-based typing. The repertoires were made available in a free public database intended to serve as a resource for research on the immune response to SARS-CoV-2. A de-identified subject ID, COVID-19 status, age in years and sex were almost always included in the sample metadata. Deeply sampled blood TCRbeta repertoires from subjects exposed to, actively infected with, or recovered from COVID-19 were included in the dataset. The material from the prospective study consisted of cDNA or gDNA derived from T cells, B-cell-depleted T cells, or PBMCs.

Enrolling through a virtual design, the prospective study's participants ranged in age from roughly 18 to 89 years and lived across 20 to 30 United States geographic areas. To assign participants to cohorts, the prospective study relied on clinical history that participants themselves reported in a screening survey and a study questionnaire. For ImmuneRACE Cohort 3, a participant was defined as recovered based on two consecutive negative NP/OP PCR tests, clearance by a healthcare professional, or resolution of symptoms. Each participant in the prospective study had whole blood, serum and a nasopharyngeal or oropharyngeal swab collected by mobile phlebotomists. Over an approximately 2-month period, participants in the prospective study had the option of providing additional blood draws and questionnaires. Before DNA extraction, prospective study blood samples were shipped either frozen or at room temperature.

The investigation overall reported the following: The quantity of clinical and demographic metadata differed by source and by participant and was supplied without curation.

TCRbeta CDR3 regions were amplified from genomic DNA by means of the immunoSEQ Assay, a bias-controlled multiplex PCR. Processing in the source paper ran as follows. The number of nucleated cells in each sample was estimated from the amplification of reference gene primers within the assay. To quantify the absolute abundance of each unique TCRbeta CDR3 rearrangement, sequence reads were collapsed and filtered. For each sample, productive Simpson clonality was calculated by taking the square root of Simpson's diversity index across productive rearrangements. TCRdb carries this immuneACCESS record with in-frame sequences only. Its versions omit some clonotypes, under half of them owing to an unresolved V gene in the studies checked, with the rest unexplained. The DNA gave D and trimming, while V, J and clone size come from that table. In this sample the table shows under 200,000 clones, 82% of which occur a single time. Of the sample, roughly 18% falls within the top ten clones.

The junction shows trimming of 4 bases on V and 2 bases on J, plus 21 bases between the germline ends. The CDR3 holds 18 amino acids from the cysteine to the phenylalanine. Only CDR3 DNA remains: 54 bases, in frame from the first base. According to the germline V gene, CDR1 reads SGHDN and CDR2 reads FVKESK. The sequencing sample was made of PBMCs or T cells enriched from blood (not recorded which). The sequence links TRBV14 to TRBJ1-5; a tentative D call is TRBD1 (5 bases match). The source is a man aged 60-69 years who had recovered from COVID-19. The CDR3: CASSLPRGFAKGNQPQHF. The nucleotide sequence is TGTGCCAGCAGCCTCCCGCGGGGCTTTGCCAAAGGCAATCAGCCCCAGCATTTT.